These 26 T cell receptor beta chains originate from one sample sequenced in a study of T cell responses to AZD1222 COVID-19 vaccine. The method was immunoSEQ multiplex PCR; TCRdb's version includes in-frame clones alone and lacks a portion of them. This table holds about 200,000 clones, about 95% found once. Source: peripheral blood, taken 28 days after the second dose of the MenACWY control vaccine. These receptors came from an adult who received the MenACWY meningococcal vaccine as a control.

The chain employs TRBV7-8 and TRBJ1-1; 7 bases agree with TRBD1. CDR3 length: 12 amino acids. The V and J ends lost 5 bases and 7 bases, in that order; junction bases with no gene match: 4. Per germline, CDR1 SGHVS and CDR2 FQNEAQ. The DNA of the CDR3 is TGTGCCAGCAGCCAGACAGGGCTTGAAGCTTTCTTT. Protein sequence: CASSQTGLEAFF.

This clone appeared a single time. This chain connects TRBV7-3 to TRBJ2-2; TRBD2 agrees at 10 bases. The V segment lost 5 bases and the J segment 4 bases; nucleotides outside the gene matches: 7. Germline loops: CDR1 SGHTA, CDR2 FQGTGA. The CDR3 spans 16 residues. In DNA, the CDR3 is TGTGCCAGCAGCATTAGCGGGGGGTTATTCACCGGGGAGCTGTTTTTT. Translation gives CASSISGGLFTGELFF.

The chain employs TRBV21-1 and TRBJ2-3. TRBV21-1 is a documented pseudogene. The CDR3 length is 14 residues. CDR3 in amino acids: CASSKEASTDTQYF. The CDR3 DNA follows: TGTGCCAGCAGCAAAGAGGCTAGCACAGATACGCAGTATTTT.

In this sample, this clone turned up once. The V call is TRBV27, the J call TRBJ1-5; 8 nucleotides line up with TRBD1. V was clipped by 6 bases and J by 6 bases; unmatched bases: 7. The CDR3 has 14 amino acids. Germline CDR1 is MNHEY and CDR2 is SMNVEV (reference sequence). The CDR3 region is CASSLTGGSQPQHF. The CDR3 nucleotides are TGTGCCAGCAGCCTAACAGGGGGGAGTCAGCCCCAGCATTTT.

This chain joins TRBV27 and TRBJ2-7; D is perhaps TRBD1 (5 bases). The V gene lost 0 bases and the J gene lost 1 base, with 10 bases spanning the gap. Looked up from germline, CDR1 is MNHEY and CDR2 is SMNVEV (reference sequence). CDR3 size: 15 residues. The CDR3 nucleotides read TGTGCCAGCAGTTTATCGACTCCAGGGTCCTACGAGCAGTACTTC. This codes for CASSLSTPGSYEQYF.

The chain has TRBV5-1 and TRBJ2-7, with TRBD1 matching over 10 bases. Germline trimming cut 4 bases from V and 3 bases from J; bases unmatched to any gene: 7. Germline V CDR1 and CDR2: SGHRS, YFSETQ. The length of the CDR3 is 15 residues. Here the CDR3 DNA reads TGCGCCAGCAGCACGGGGGACAGGGGCTTCTACGAGCAGTACTTC. As protein: CASSTGDRGFYEQYF. The whole variable domain, remainder taken from reference TRBV5-1 and TRBJ2-7, is KAGVTQTPRYLIKTRGQQVTLSCSPISGHRSVSWYQQTPGQGLQFLFEYFSETQRNKGNFPGRFSGRQFSNSRSEMNVSTLELGDSALYLCASSTGDRGFYEQYFGPGTRLTVT.

The rearrangement links TRBV5-5 to TRBJ2-2; 7 bases match TRBD1. V shed 2 bases, J shed 4 bases, and the junction held 8 bases outside the gene matches. The CDR3 totals 16 residues. The V gene's germline CDR1 is SGHKS and CDR2 YYEKEE (reference sequence). The CDR3 here is CASSFAGQVSTGELFF. The CDR3, as DNA: TGTGCCAGCAGCTTTGCAGGACAGGTATCCACCGGGGAGCTGTTTTTT.

The chain uses TRBV7-6 and TRBJ1-3; TRBD1 agrees at 7 bases. V was pared by 0 bases and J by 2 bases, with 7 bases of the junction left unmatched. The germline V gene has CDR1 SGHVS and CDR2 FNYEAQ. This CDR3 region has 17 residues. CDR3 protein: CASSLAPRGPTGNTIYF. For the CDR3, the DNA is TGTGCCAGCAGCTTAGCTCCAAGGGGGCCCACTGGAAACACCATATATTTT.

This clone appeared a single time. The chain is built from TRBV29-1 and TRBJ1-2, with D unclear. The germline V and J ends were trimmed by 2 bases and 4 bases, with 17 bases remaining between them. CDR3 length: 15 amino acids. CDR1 and CDR2 (germline): SQVTM, ANQGSEA. CDR3 loop: CSVEWAADPPYGYTF. DNA of the CDR3: TGCAGCGTTGAATGGGCAGCCGATCCCCCCTATGGCTACACCTTC.

The J gene is TRBJ1-2, the V gene TRBV7-2; D perhaps matches TRBD1 (5 bases). CDR3 length: 14 amino acids. The germline V gene has CDR1 SGHTA and CDR2 FQGNSA. Trimming took off 4 bases at V and 4 bases at J, with 13 bases between the two ends. The CDR3 bases are TGTGCCAGCAGCTCCCCCGGACACCTCTATGGCTACACCTTC. Amino acid sequence: CASSSPGHLYGYTF. Combining the CDR3 with reference TRBV7-2 and TRBJ1-2 gives the whole variable domain GAGVSQSPSNKVTEKGKDVELRCDPISGHTALYWYRQSLGQGLEFLIYFQGNSAPDKSGLPSDRFSAERTGGSVSTLTIQRTQQEDSAVYLCASSSPGHLYGYTFGSGTRLTVV.

This clone turned up a few times. The chain uses TRBV11-2 and TRBJ2-5, with D perhaps TRBD1 (6 bases). The CDR3 is made up of 12 amino acids. Germline values: CDR1 SGHAT, CDR2 FQNNGV. V was clipped by 5 bases and J by 2 bases, with 6 bases between them. DNA of the CDR3: TGTGCCAGCAGCCAGGGGCAAGAGACCCAGTACTTC. Translation gives CASSQGQETQYF.

The chain is built from TRBV7-9 and TRBJ2-2; no reliable D call. The V end was cut by 5 bases, the J end by 7 bases, with 8 bases between. The germline CDR1 and CDR2 sequences are SEHNR and FQNEAQ (reference sequence). The CDR3 covers 12 residues. The CDR3 protein is CASSLGFGELFF. As DNA, the CDR3 is TGTGCCAGCAGCCTCGGGTTCGGGGAGCTGTTTTTT. Using reference TRBV7-9 and TRBJ2-2 for the parts outside the CDR3, the full variable domain is DTGVSQNPRHKITKRGQNVTFRCDPISEHNRLYWYRQTLGQGPEFLTYFQNEAQLEKSRLLSDRFSAERPKGSFSTLEIQRTEQGDSAMYLCASSLGFGELFFGEGSRLTVL.

This chain connects TRBV4-1 to TRBJ2-3; possibly TRBD1 for D (5 bases). CDR1 is MGHRA and CDR2 is YSYEKL in the germline V gene. Trimming removed 3 bases at V and 6 bases at J, with 16 bases between. The CDR3 contains 15 residues. The CDR3 reads CASSQIDSVGDTQYF. The CDR3 coding sequence is TGCGCCAGCAGCCAGATCGACAGTGTCGGGGATACGCAGTATTTT.

The J gene is TRBJ1-1, the V gene TRBV28, with D uncertain. V was cut by 5 bases and J by 8 bases, with 15 bases left in between. Germline lookup yields CDR1 MDHEN and CDR2 SYDVKM. The CDR3 consists of 13 residues. DNA of the CDR3: TGTGCCAGCAGTCCCATGGTCGCAGGCGAAGCTTTCTTT. Protein: CASSPMVAGEAFF.

The rearrangement joins TRBV6-5 to TRBJ2-1; 9 positions match TRBD2. J lost 5 bases, V lost 4 bases, and 6 bases had no gene match. The germline CDR1 and CDR2 sequences are MNHEY and SVGAGI. The CDR3 is made up of 15 amino acids. The CDR3 coding sequence is TGTGCCAGCAGTTCCCCTAGCGGGACACACAATGAGCAGTTCTTC. Amino acid sequence: CASSSPSGTHNEQFF.

The chain links TRBV5-5 to TRBJ1-2; D gene ambiguous. V shed 0 bases and J shed 10 bases, with 10 bases lying between them. CDR1 is SGHKS and CDR2 is YYEKEE in the germline V gene (reference sequence). This CDR3 region has 12 residues. The CDR3: CASSLEYRAYTF. CDR3 bases: TGTGCCAGCAGCTTGGAGTACAGAGCCTACACCTTC.

The chain recombines TRBV29-1 with TRBJ2-7, with no clear D. Trimming took 5 bases from V and 0 from J, leaving 14 bases between them. The CDR3 covers 14 residues. CDR1 and CDR2 (germline): SQVTM, ANQGSEA. The CDR3 DNA sequence: TGCAGCGTTTACTCTACGGAGAGCTCCTACGAGCAGTACTTC. This translates into CSVYSTESSYEQYF.

This clone came up a few times. This chain joins TRBV5-1 and TRBJ2-2, with D perhaps matching TRBD1 (6 bases). The germline V and J ends were trimmed by 6 bases and 2 bases, with 11 bases remaining between them. The CDR3 has 14 residues. Germline values: CDR1 SGHRS, CDR2 YFSETQ. The DNA for the CDR3 is TGCGCCAGCAATAGGGACACCAACACCGGGGAGCTGTTTTTT. Protein product: CASNRDTNTGELFF.

V gene TRBV10-3 combines with J gene TRBJ2-5, with D perhaps TRBD1 (6 bases). This CDR3 region has 15 residues. V was trimmed by 1 base and J by 2 bases, leaving 11 bases between them. Germline CDR1 and CDR2: ENHRY and SYGVKD. The DNA for the CDR3 is TGTGCCATCAGTGAGTACAGGGTGCCACAAGAGACCCAGTACTTC. This sequence encodes CAISEYRVPQETQYF.

The rearrangement joins TRBV2 to TRBJ1-3, with no clear D. CDR3 size: 15 residues. Per germline, CDR1 SNHLY and CDR2 FYNNEI. Trimming removed 3 bases at V and 8 bases at J, with 17 bases between. Here the CDR3 DNA reads TGTGCCAGCAGTGAGGGCCTTGGGATCTTTGACACCATATATTTT. It codes for CASSEGLGIFDTIYF.

CDR3 amino acids: CASSSLAGVDTGELFF. The CDR3 DNA follows: TGTGCCAGCAGCTCACTAGCGGGAGTCGACACCGGGGAGCTGTTTTTT. The rearrangement uses TRBV7-2 and TRBJ2-2, with 11 bases aligning to TRBD2. The CDR3 loop spans 16 amino acids. The germline V gene has CDR1 SGHTA and CDR2 FQGNSA. The V segment lost 4 bases and the J segment 3 bases; nucleotides outside the gene matches: 4.

This rearrangement joins TRBV6-1 to TRBJ1-5; no firm D call. With 3 bases removed from V and 0 bases from J, the gap between germline ends came to 12 bases. This CDR3 is built from 16 residues. Germline V gene data show CDR1 as MNHNS and CDR2 as SASEGT. CDR3 bases: TGTGCCAGCAGTGATTACAGCGTCTATAGCAATCAGCCCCAGCATTTT. Translated, it gives CASSDYSVYSNQPQHF.

This rearrangement joins TRBV4-1 to TRBJ2-7, with 12 bases matching TRBD2. V lost 3 bases, J lost 7 bases, and 13 bases stayed unmatched. CDR1 and CDR2 from the germline V gene are MGHRA and YSYEKL. The CDR3 is 17 amino acids. The CDR3 region is CASSQAAGTSGFNEQYF. The CDR3 region has the DNA TGCGCCAGCAGCCAGGCTGCCGGGACTAGCGGGTTTAATGAGCAGTACTTC.

The chain employs TRBV4-3 and TRBJ1-4; TRBD1 agrees at 10 bases. CDR3 length equals 15 residues. J was trimmed by 7 bases and V by 0 bases; bases with no gene match: 2. Germline V gene sequence: CDR1 LGHNA, CDR2 YSLEER. The CDR3 sequence is CASSQERDRGEKLFF. The CDR3 coding sequence is TGCGCCAGCAGCCAAGAGCGGGACAGGGGTGAAAAACTGTTTTTT.

The chain employs TRBV19 and TRBJ2-7; tentative D call: TRBD2 (5 bases). The CDR3 runs 14 residues. Trimming removed 9 bases from V and 0 bases from J, with 15 bases in between. Germline lookup yields CDR1 LNHDA and CDR2 SQIVND (reference sequence). CDR3 residues: CASSGVRSSYEQYF. In DNA form, the CDR3 reads TGTGCCAGCTCCGGGGTTAGGAGCTCCTACGAGCAGTACTTC.

The gene calls are TRBV19 and TRBJ1-1; D is possibly TRBD1 (5 bases). V shed 5 bases and J shed 6 bases, with 7 bases lying between them. CDR3 length: 11 amino acids. The germline V gene has CDR1 LNHDA and CDR2 SQIVND (reference sequence). DNA for the CDR3: TGTGCCAGTAGTCCAGGGCCTGAAGCTTTCTTT. Its translation is CASSPGPEAFF.